One T cell receptor beta chain is described in this entry. V lost 4 bases to trimming and J lost 2 bases, with 18 bases between them. Germline CDR1 SGHAT, CDR2 FQNNGV. This CDR3 has 16 residues. This sample was included in a study of identical twins. It was template switching that added a universal primer site, and there were unique molecular identifiers on the cDNA. TCRdb reprocessed the 5' RACE reads via MiXCR and lists one record per CDR3 protein. Altogether some 730,000 distinct CDR3 sequences are present, around a sixth being singletons, with the ten largest covering under 15%. Another study also made use of these data, one on T cells expressing NK-cell markers. That investigation notes: Sorting of alpha-beta TCR T cells alone was achieved in several experiments with an anti-gamma-delta TCR antibody. The share of CD8+ T cells held by dominant NKG2C+ clonotypes was about 1.0-7.5% in about 6 donors. Among several donors, these clonotypes also ranked first in the CD3+CD56-NKG2C+ fraction.

Sequencing was performed on PBMCs. The rearrangement uses TRBV11-2 and TRBJ2-7; possibly TRBD1 or TRBD2 for D (5 bases each). The TCR comes from a woman in her late teens or twenties in good health. The CDR3 DNA follows: TGTGCCAGCAGCTGGTCAACCGGGACCGCAACCTACGAGCAGTACTTC. The encoded protein is CASSWSTGTATYEQYF.